This T cell receptor beta chain was obtained from a study of blood T cell repertoires in COVID-19. Background on the study: T cells, B-cell-depleted T cells, or PBMCs provided the cDNA or gDNA that served as material.

Original processing methods: Reference gene primer amplification in the assay estimated nucleated cell counts. Data came from immunoSEQ multiplex PCR; TCRdb stores just in-frame clones and leaves some out. D and trimming were read from the DNA, whereas the V and J calls and clone size are those reported in that table. The sample lists approximately 150,000 clones, roughly 87% occurring once. V was pared by 4 bases and J by 0 bases, with 10 bases between. Germline CDR1 is GTSNPN and CDR2 is SVGIG (reference sequence). The CDR3 contains 13 residues. The participants were between about 18 and 89 years old and came from about two dozen US areas. Participants reported their clinical history, and cohort assignment relied on those reports.

Sequenced: PBMCs or T cells enriched from blood (not recorded which). The chain recombines TRBV30 with TRBJ2-7; D is ambiguous. This TCR came from a human donor with acute COVID-19. The donor label of this sample is uncertain. The CDR3 DNA reads as TGTGCCTGGATAGATTCGAGCTCCTACGAGCAGTACTTC. Translating gives CAWIDSSSYEQYF.